Described below is a single TCR beta chain sequence and its context. Its target is unknown. This specimen belongs to a study of T-cell memory formation after mild COVID-19. Study-wide context: TCR clusters mostly belonged to single donors.

Losses at the gene ends were 5 bases for V and 2 bases for J; bases not matched to a gene: 8. The CDR3 covers 15 residues. Per germline, CDR1 DFQATT and CDR2 SNEGSKA (reference sequence). Findings and caveats of the study: Later expanders leaned CD4+, whereas clones that contracted between day 15 and 85 were balanced CD4/CD8. Contracting CD8+ clones were enriched in EMRA, CD4+ mainly in CM and EM.

TCRdb reanalysed the 5' RACE reads using MiXCR and keeps one entry per CDR3 protein. The repertoire holds just under 550,000 distinct CDR3 sequences, with roughly 20% as singletons. Sequenced: PBMCs or a T cell subset sorted from them (not recorded which). The chain joins TRBV20-1 to TRBJ2-1; the match to TRBD2 covers 8 bases. This clonotype was obtained from an adult woman who had mild COVID-19 (a few samples of this study predate the infection). Cell type and time point are not known. This chain's CDR3 is CSASQTSGAYNEQFF. DNA for the CDR3: TGCAGTGCTTCCCAAACTAGCGGAGCCTACAATGAGCAGTTCTTC.